These T cell receptor beta chains were read from a single sample in a study of tumor and adjacent non-tumor tissue in lung cancer. TCRdb reprocessed the multiplex PCR reads via MiXCR and lists one record per CDR3 protein. The table has approximately 120,000 distinct CDR3 sequences, 75% seen once. Sequenced: lung tumor tissue. The receptors originated from a woman aged 55-69 years with non-small cell lung cancer. CDR3s leave out the opening cysteine and the closing phenylalanine or tryptophan. A D gene is named only where the DNA matches it firmly.

j_call v_call d_call cdr3_aa
TRBJ1-5 TRBV11-3 NA ASSRGRGQPQH
TRBJ1-1 TRBV11-3 NA TSSRNLDTAEDF
TRBJ2-7 TRBV6-2/TRBV6-3 TRBD1 ASSDGTGEVSHEQY
TRBJ2-3 TRBV11-2 NA TRSATGTATDMQN
TRBJ2-3 TRBV29-1 TRBD2 SVEGSGGSTDTQY
TRBJ1-1 TRBV6-5 NA ATSYSPLTGRSF
TRBJ1-1 TRBV20-1 TRBD1 NARVRTGVDTEPF
TRBJ2-1 TRBV12-3/TRBV12-4 NA TSSPPTVRSNEQF
TRBJ1-1 TRBV29-1 NA IVLREGNTEAF
TRBJ1-3 TRBV11-2 NA ASSLGGNTIY
TRBJ2-4 TRBV12-3/TRBV12-4 TRBD2 ASSASGRNNQY
TRBJ1-2 TRBV11-2 TRBD1 ASRLVRDSPHGYI
TRBJ1-2 TRBV28 NA ASSPPIGVLYGCT
TRBJ2-6 TRBV24-1 NA ATGDLQGSGANVLT
TRBJ2-1 TRBV4-3 TRBD2 ASSTTKLAGDYNEQS